This T cell receptor beta chain came from a study of CD8 T cells in ankylosing spondylitis (dated by TCRdb to 2015 to 2018). As for the study more broadly: T cell receptor beta repertoires were profiled in healthy donors and ankylosing spondylitis patients so that disease-linked TCR variants could be found. The full study cohort comprised 20 to 25 ankylosing spondylitis patients and over 95 healthy donors. Peripheral blood samples were taken, and synovial fluid was additionally collected from ankylosing spondylitis patients. Overall study results and their limits: Some TCR beta motif variants had previously been reported in synovial fluid and blood of reactive arthritis patients, which suggested common disease-initiation mechanisms. The disease-linked clones had a CD8+ phenotype and were found at relatively low frequencies in peripheral blood. The disease-linked clones were reported as significantly enriched in matched synovial fluid samples from ankylosing spondylitis patients. Blood from ankylosing spondylitis patients appeared to be characterized by a TCR beta motif composed of 7 to 9 highly homologous amino acid variants.

This clonotype was observed at least ten times. The antigen it recognizes is unknown. There are no base qualities to consult, and no much larger clone falls within one base. From the cysteine through the phenylalanine, the CDR3 covers 13 amino acids. Left in the record is the CDR3 DNA by itself, 39 bases read in frame from the first base. V sheds 1 base and J sheds 9 bases, leaving 9 bases between their ends. The sequencer listed for this sample is Illumina HiSeq 2500. TCR beta libraries were prepared by quantitative 5'-RACE with molecular barcodes. Per the original workflow: To identify disease-linked TCR variants, a new computational method was used, one built on a probabilistic model of VDJ rearrangement. TCRdb trimmed the raw reads at Q25, called clones with MiXCR and kept productive beta chains. Each CDR3 protein appears once, grouped with its most common genes and DNA. The authors' filters were not applied to this entry. For this sample there are 150,000 to 200,000 distinct CDR3 sequences; roughly a third appear just once. Together, the top ten hold 4.5% to 6% of the sample.

For each ankylosing spondylitis patient, the synovial fluid sample was matched to a blood sample from that same patient. The V gene is TRBV12-3 or TRBV12-4 and the J gene is TRBJ1-4; the D segment could be TRBD1, given 5 matching bases. The sequenced sample consisted of synovial fluid, either unsorted or a sorted T cell fraction (not recorded which). The sequence derives from a male donor with ankylosing spondylitis. The DNA sequence is TGTGCCAGCAGTTTAGAGAAGGGGAAAAAACTGTTTTTT. Its product reads: CASSLEKGKKLFF.